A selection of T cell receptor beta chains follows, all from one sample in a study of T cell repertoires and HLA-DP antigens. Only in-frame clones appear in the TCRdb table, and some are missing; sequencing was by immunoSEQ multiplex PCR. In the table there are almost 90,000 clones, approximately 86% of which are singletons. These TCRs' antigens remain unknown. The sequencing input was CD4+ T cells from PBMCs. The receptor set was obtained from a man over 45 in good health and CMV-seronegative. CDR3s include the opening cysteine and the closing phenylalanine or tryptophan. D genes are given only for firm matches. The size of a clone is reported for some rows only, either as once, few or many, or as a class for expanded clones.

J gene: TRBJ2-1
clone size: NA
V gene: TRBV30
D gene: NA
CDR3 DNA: TGTGCCTGGGGGGGCGGCCAGTTCTTC
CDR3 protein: CAWGGGQFF

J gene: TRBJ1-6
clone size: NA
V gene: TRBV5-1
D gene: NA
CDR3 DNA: TGCGCCAGCAGCTTACTGACAGGCACTAATTCACCCCTCCACTTT
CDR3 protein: CASSLLTGTNSPLHF

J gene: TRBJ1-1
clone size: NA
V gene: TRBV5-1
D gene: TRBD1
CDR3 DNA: TGCGCCAGCAGCTTGAGGGCAGGGGGCGAGAGAAACACTGAAGCTTTCTTT
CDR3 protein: CASSLRAGGERNTEAFF

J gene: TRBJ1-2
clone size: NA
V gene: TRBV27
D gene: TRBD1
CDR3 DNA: TGTGCCAGCAGTTTATCTGCCGGGACAGGGGGAAGGGTAGCTGGCTACACCTTC
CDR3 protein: CASSLSAGTGGRVAGYTF

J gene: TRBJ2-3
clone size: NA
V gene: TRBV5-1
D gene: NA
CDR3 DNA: TGCGCCAGCAGCTACTGGGGGGGCGGAACAGATACGCAGTATTTT
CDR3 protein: CASSYWGGGTDTQYF

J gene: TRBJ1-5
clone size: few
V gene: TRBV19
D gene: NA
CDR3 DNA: TGTGCCAGTTCCAGGGGAGGCAATCAGCCCCAGCATTTT
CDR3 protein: CASSRGGNQPQHF

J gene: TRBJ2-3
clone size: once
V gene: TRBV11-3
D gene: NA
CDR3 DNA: TGTGCCAGCAGCCCAAGAGGGTTTAGTGGCACAGATACGCAGTATTTT
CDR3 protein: CASSPRGFSGTDTQYF

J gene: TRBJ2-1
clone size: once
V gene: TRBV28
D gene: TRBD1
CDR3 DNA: TGTGCCAGCGGGAATACTGGGACAGGCTCCTACAATGAGCAGTTCTTC
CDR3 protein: CASGNTGTGSYNEQFF

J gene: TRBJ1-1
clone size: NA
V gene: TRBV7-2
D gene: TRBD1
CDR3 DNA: TGTGCCAGCAGCTTATTTTCAGGGGGGACTGAAGCTTTCTTT
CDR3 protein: CASSLFSGGTEAFF

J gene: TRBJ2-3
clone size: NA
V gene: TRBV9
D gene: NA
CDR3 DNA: TGTGCCAGCAGCGACCGACCCACTAGTGCCGATACGCAGTATTTT
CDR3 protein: CASSDRPTSADTQYF

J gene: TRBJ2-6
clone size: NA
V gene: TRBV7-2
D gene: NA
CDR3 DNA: TGTGCCAGCAGCTTAGGAGTCCTGACTTTC
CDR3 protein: CASSLGVLTF